The 6 T cell receptor delta chains in this list originate from one sample, sequenced in a study of gamma-delta T cells after stem cell transplantation. TCRdb redid clone calling on the RT-PCR reads using CATT. The sample contains several thousand delta-chain clones, about 1.9% of which appear only once. Material: gamma-delta T cells. The source is a human donor. It is not recorded whose cells these are; they may come from a transplant donor.

This chain connects TRDV2 to TRDJ1, with 8 bases matching TRDD3. J was trimmed by 3 bases and V by 0 bases; bases with no gene match: 11. Germline assignment: CDR1 GEAIGNYY and CDR2 EKD. This CDR3 region has 17 residues. CDR3 protein: CACDTVGRVGDPDKLIF. DNA for the CDR3: TGTGCCTGTGACACCGTTGGCAGGGTGGGGGATCCCGATAAACTCATCTTT.

This chain joins TRDV2 and TRDJ1, with D maybe TRDD3 (5 bases). This CDR3 is 17 amino acids long. Per germline, CDR1 GEAIGNYY and CDR2 EKD. Trimming took 1 base from V and 2 from J, leaving 19 bases between them. CDR3 in amino acids: CACDTLEGTGYTDKLIF. The CDR3 coding sequence is TGTGCCTGTGACACACTGGAGGGTACTGGTTATACCGATAAACTCATCTTT.

Within the sample, this clone is medium-sized. The gene calls are TRDV2 and TRDJ1; 13 bases line up with TRDD3. The germline CDR1 and CDR2 sequences are GEAIGNYY and EKD. Trimming removed 0 bases from V and 2 bases from J; junction bases left unmatched: 14. The CDR3 length is 20 residues. The CDR3 loop is CACDTLNWGIRGAVTDKLIF. The CDR3 DNA follows: TGTGCCTGTGACACCTTAAACTGGGGGATACGCGGTGCGGTGACCGATAAACTCATCTTT.

There are a few counts of this clone. A much more abundant neighbour one base away suggests this may be a read error. This sample includes further DNA sequences coding for the same CDR3. CDR3 sequence reads: CACDQYWGIPTQASNTDKLIF. The CDR3 DNA sequence: TGTGCCTGTGACCAATACTGGGGGATACCCACGCAAGCATCTAACACCGATAAACTCATCTTT. The V call is TRDV2, the J call TRDJ1; 12 nucleotides align to TRDD3. V was pared by 3 bases and J by 0 bases, with 19 bases of the junction left unmatched. This CDR3 contains 21 residues. Germline loops: CDR1 GEAIGNYY, CDR2 EKD.

By share, this clone ranks as medium-sized. The chain joins TRDV2 to TRDJ1, with a possible D match to TRDD3 (6 bases). The germline V gene has CDR1 GEAIGNYY and CDR2 EKD. Trimming took off 2 bases at V and 2 bases at J, with 17 bases between the two ends. This CDR3 has 16 amino acids. DNA for the CDR3: TGTGCCTGTGACAGCCTTCAGGGGGAAAGGACCGATAAACTCATCTTT. Protein product: CACDSLQGERTDKLIF.

This clone is medium-sized in the sample. J is TRDJ1 and V is TRDV2; 11 bases agree with TRDD3. In germline, CDR1 is GEAIGNYY, CDR2 EKD. This CDR3 is 16 amino acids long. V lost 0 bases to trimming and J lost 8 bases; unmatched junction nucleotides: 10. For the CDR3, the DNA is TGTGCCTGTGACACCGCCCAAATACTGGGGGATAAGAAACTCATCTTT. Translated, it gives CACDTAQILGDKKLIF.